This T cell receptor beta chain is drawn from a study of T cell repertoires in cytomegalovirus infection. As for the study in general: In public TCR beta signatures, there were indications of both CMV infection and matching HLA type.

Points from the study as a whole: Frequencies of public TCR beta families were cumulated, and this identified carriers of CMV plus the relevant HLA. The ex vivo response was dominated by HLA-C-restricted CMV-specific TCR beta clonotypes.

This CDR3 region has 12 residues. J gave up 5 bases and V 4 bases, and 3 bases lay outside the gene matches. CDR1 is SQVTM and CDR2 is ANQGSEA in the germline V gene. MiXCR, run by TCRdb on the reads, gives a single entry per CDR3 protein. This table has 480,000 or so distinct CDR3 sequences, approximately 10% appearing once. On this clonotype itself: The antigen is not known.

V is TRBV29-1 and J is TRBJ2-7; 9 nucleotides agree with TRBD1. The clonotype originates from a human donor in good health (CMV status not recorded). Some clones in this sample may be carry-over from other donors' samples. The sequenced sample was PBMCs. Here the CDR3 DNA reads TGCAGCGTTGGACAGGGGGGGGACGAGCAGTACTTC. Residues: CSVGQGGDEQYF.